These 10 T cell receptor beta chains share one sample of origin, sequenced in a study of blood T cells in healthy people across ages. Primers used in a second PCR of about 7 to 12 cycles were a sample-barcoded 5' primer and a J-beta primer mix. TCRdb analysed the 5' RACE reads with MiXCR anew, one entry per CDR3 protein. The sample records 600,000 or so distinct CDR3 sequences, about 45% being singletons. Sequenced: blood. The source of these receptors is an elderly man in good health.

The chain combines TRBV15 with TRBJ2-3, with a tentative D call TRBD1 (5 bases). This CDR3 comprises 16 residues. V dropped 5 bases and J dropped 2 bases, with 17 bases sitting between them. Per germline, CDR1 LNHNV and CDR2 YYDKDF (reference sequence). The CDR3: CATSFQGLYSTDTQYF. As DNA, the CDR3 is TGTGCCACCAGCTTTCAGGGCCTTTACTCCACAGATACGCAGTATTTT.

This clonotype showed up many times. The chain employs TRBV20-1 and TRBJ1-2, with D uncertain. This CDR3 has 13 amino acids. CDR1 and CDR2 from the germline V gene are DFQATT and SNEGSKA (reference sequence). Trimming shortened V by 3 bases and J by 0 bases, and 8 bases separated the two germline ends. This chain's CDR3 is CSARAGANYGYTF. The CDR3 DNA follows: TGCAGTGCTAGGGCAGGAGCTAACTATGGCTACACCTTC.

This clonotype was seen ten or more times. The CDR3 nucleotides read TGTGCCAGCAGTTACGGTCTAGCGGGGGGCGCCACAGATACGCAGTATTTT. Residues: CASSYGLAGGATDTQYF. The J gene is TRBJ2-3, the V gene TRBV6-5; TRBD2 matches at 11 bases. This CDR3 contains 17 residues. Germline loops: CDR1 MNHEY, CDR2 SVGAGI. V trimming: 2 bases; J trimming: 2 bases; junction bases outside the gene matches: 6.

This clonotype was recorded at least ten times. CDR3 protein: CASSPGTPSTDTQYF. The CDR3 DNA is TGTGCCAGCAGCCCAGGGACACCTAGCACAGATACGCAGTATTTT. V and J are TRBV7-9 and TRBJ2-3, with TRBD1 as a possible D gene (6 bases). Per the germline V gene, CDR1 is SEHNR and CDR2 is FQNEAQ (reference sequence). The CDR3 is 15 amino acids. Trimming took off 5 bases at V and 0 bases at J, with 12 bases between the two ends.

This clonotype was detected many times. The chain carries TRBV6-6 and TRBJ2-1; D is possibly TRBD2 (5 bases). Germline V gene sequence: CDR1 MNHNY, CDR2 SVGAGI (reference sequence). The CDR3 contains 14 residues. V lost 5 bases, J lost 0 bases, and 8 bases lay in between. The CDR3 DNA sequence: TGTGCCAGCAGTCTAGCTAGCTCCTACAATGAGCAGTTCTTC. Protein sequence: CASSLASSYNEQFF.

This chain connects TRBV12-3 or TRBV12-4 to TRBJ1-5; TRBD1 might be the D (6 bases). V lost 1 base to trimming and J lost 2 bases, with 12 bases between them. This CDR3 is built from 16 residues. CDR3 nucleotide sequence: TGTGCCAGCAGTTTAGGGGGGGCTATTGGCAATCAGCCCCAGCATTTT. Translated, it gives CASSLGGAIGNQPQHF.

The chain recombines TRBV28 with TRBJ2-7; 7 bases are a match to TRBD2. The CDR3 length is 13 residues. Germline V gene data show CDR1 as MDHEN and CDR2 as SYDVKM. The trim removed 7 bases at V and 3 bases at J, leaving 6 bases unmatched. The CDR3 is CASMGGSIYEQYF. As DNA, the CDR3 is TGTGCCAGCATGGGCGGGAGCATCTACGAGCAGTACTTC.

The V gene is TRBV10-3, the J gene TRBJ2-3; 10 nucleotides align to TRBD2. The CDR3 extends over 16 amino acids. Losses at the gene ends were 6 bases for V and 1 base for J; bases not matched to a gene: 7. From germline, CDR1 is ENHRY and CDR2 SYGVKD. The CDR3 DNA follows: TGTGCCATCAGCGGGACTAGCGAGCTGGGCACAGATACGCAGTATTTT. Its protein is CAISGTSELGTDTQYF.

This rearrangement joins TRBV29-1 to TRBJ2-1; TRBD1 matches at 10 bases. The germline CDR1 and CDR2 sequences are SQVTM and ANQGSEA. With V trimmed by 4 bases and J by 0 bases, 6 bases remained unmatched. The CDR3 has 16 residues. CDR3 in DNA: TGCAGCGTTGGGGGAGGGACAGGGGCCTCCTACAATGAGCAGTTCTTC. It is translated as CSVGGGTGASYNEQFF.

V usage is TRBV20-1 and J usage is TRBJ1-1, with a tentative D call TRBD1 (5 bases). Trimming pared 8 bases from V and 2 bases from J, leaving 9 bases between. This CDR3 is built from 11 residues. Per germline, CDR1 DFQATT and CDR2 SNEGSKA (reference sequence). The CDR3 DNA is TGCAGTTGGGGGGTCAACACTGAAGCTTTCTTT. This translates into CSWGVNTEAFF.